Each of the 16 T cell receptor beta chains below was sequenced from the same sample in a study of early stage breast cancer tumors. Profiled with immunoSEQ multiplex PCR; TCRdb holds only in-frame clones, not every one. This sample has 25,000 to 35,000 clones, with approximately 70% found just once. Sequencing used blood. These receptors came from a person in their forties with breast cancer.

This clone was seen once. The V call is TRBV5-4, the J call TRBJ2-7; 9 bases map to TRBD2. Trimming removed 2 bases from V and 3 bases from J; junction bases left unmatched: 12. The germline V gene has CDR1 SGHNT and CDR2 YYREEE (reference sequence). The CDR3 has 17 residues. CDR3 protein: CASSFGRSGRSVYEQYF. Here the CDR3 DNA reads TGTGCCAGCAGCTTTGGTCGTAGCGGGAGATCTGTCTACGAGCAGTACTTC.

The chain links TRBV4-2 to TRBJ2-1, with TRBD2 identical over 11 bases. Germline V gene sequence: CDR1 LGHNA, CDR2 YNFKEQ. The CDR3 sequence is 15 residues long. V shed 4 bases, J shed 5 bases, and the junction held 4 bases outside the gene matches. CDR3 nucleotides: TGTGCCAGCAGCCTAACTAGCGGGAGTGACAATGAGCAGTTCTTC. This translates into CASSLTSGSDNEQFF.

This rearrangement joins TRBV18 to TRBJ2-1; D is uncertain. Trimming stripped 5 bases from V and 3 bases from J, with 2 bases between. CDR3 length: 11 amino acids. CDR1 is KGHSH and CDR2 is LQKENI in the germline V gene. CDR3 sequence reads: CASSNYNEQFF. CDR3 in DNA: TGTGCCAGCTCAAACTACAATGAGCAGTTCTTC.

This clone occurred once. This CDR3 reads CASSGTRNKYNEQFF. DNA for the CDR3: TGTGCCAGCAGCGGGACCAGGAATAAATACAATGAGCAGTTCTTC. The V gene is TRBV13, the J gene TRBJ2-1; D assignment may be TRBD1 or TRBD2 (5 bases each). The CDR3 runs 15 residues. Germline-derived CDR1 and CDR2 are PRHDT and FYEKMQ (reference sequence). The V end lost 5 bases, the J end lost 4 bases, and 15 bases lay between the germline ends.

The chain employs TRBV27 and TRBJ1-2; D call uncertain. The CDR3 has 15 residues. V was cut by 5 bases and J by 2 bases, with 15 bases left in between. The germline gives CDR1 MNHEY, CDR2 SMNVEV (reference sequence). DNA of the CDR3: TGTGCCAGCAGTCCCCGTGAGGGAGGAAACTATGGCTACACCTTC. It encodes CASSPREGGNYGYTF.

The V and J genes are TRBV11-1 and TRBJ2-1; TRBD2 matches at 13 bases. V lost 4 bases, J lost 8 bases, and 5 bases stayed unmatched. This CDR3 region has 15 residues. Germline loops: CDR1 SGHAT, CDR2 FQDESV (reference sequence). CDR3 bases: TGTGCCAGCAGCTCTACTAGCGGGAGGGGCGATGAGCAGTTCTTC. It specifies CASSSTSGRGDEQFF.

The chain links TRBV30 to TRBJ1-1, with a weak D call TRBD1 (5 bases). V lost 0 bases to trimming and J lost 11 bases, with 22 bases between them. CDR1 GTSNPN and CDR2 SVGIG come from the germline V gene (reference sequence). The CDR3 is made up of 15 amino acids. The CDR3: CAWSVKGTQAGYAFF. Written as DNA, the CDR3 is TGTGCCTGGAGTGTAAAAGGGACCCAAGCCGGGTATGCTTTCTTT.

The CDR3 region is CASSLLQGTEQYF. The CDR3 DNA sequence: TGTGCCAGCAGCTTACTACAGGGAACCGAGCAGTACTTC. This rearrangement joins TRBV7-9 to TRBJ2-7, with D tentatively TRBD1 (6 bases). V was cut by 2 bases and J by 6 bases, with 11 bases left in between. The CDR3 has 13 residues. Germline V gene data show CDR1 as SEHNR and CDR2 as FQNEAQ (reference sequence).

The DNA of the CDR3 is TGTGCCAGCAACTCGGACGCCACAGATACGCAGTATTTT. Encoded protein: CASNSDATDTQYF. The chain is built from TRBV6-5 and TRBJ2-3; D remains ambiguous. V lost 7 bases, J lost 2 bases, and 10 bases lay in between. The CDR3 covers 13 residues. Per the germline V gene, CDR1 is MNHEY and CDR2 is SVGAGI.

The J gene is TRBJ2-7, the V gene TRBV19; maybe TRBD1 (6 bases). The CDR3 has 14 residues. Trimming took off 6 bases at V and 6 bases at J, with 18 bases between the two ends. Germline V gene data show CDR1 as LNHDA and CDR2 as SQIVND (reference sequence). CDR3 loop: CASRNRENIGEQYF. DNA for the CDR3: TGTGCCAGTAGGAACAGGGAGAATATAGGCGAGCAGTACTTC.

The chain uses TRBV4-3 and TRBJ2-7, with no clear D. Germline loops: CDR1 LGHNA, CDR2 YSLEER. V was cut by 0 bases and J by 3 bases, with 12 bases left in between. This CDR3 has 15 amino acids. The chain's CDR3 is CASSQDRSGGYEQYF. In nucleotides, the CDR3 is TGCGCCAGCAGCCAAGATCGGTCGGGCGGCTACGAGCAGTACTTC.

This chain uses TRBV7-8 with TRBJ2-7; perhaps TRBD2 as D (6 bases). V shed 5 bases and J shed 5 bases, with 16 bases lying between them. CDR1 and CDR2 from the germline V gene are SGHVS and FQNEAQ. CDR3 length equals 14 residues. The CDR3 DNA reads TGTGCCAGCAGCCCTCTAACGGGAGTGGACGAGCAGTACTTC. Its protein is CASSPLTGVDEQYF.

The J gene is TRBJ2-7, the V gene TRBV28, with 10 bases that match TRBD1. The CDR3 has 14 amino acids. Germline lookup yields CDR1 MDHEN and CDR2 SYDVKM. The trim removed 1 base at V and 5 bases at J, leaving 2 bases unmatched. This CDR3 reads CASSLSGQGDEQYF. The DNA for the CDR3 is TGTGCCAGCAGTTTATCAGGACAGGGGGACGAGCAGTACTTC.

This chain connects TRBV7-2 to TRBJ1-3; the match to TRBD1 covers 9 bases. J lost 4 bases, V lost 5 bases, and 12 bases had no gene match. Germline assignment: CDR1 SGHTA and CDR2 FQGNSA. CDR3 length equals 17 residues. The DNA of the CDR3 is TGTGCCAGCAGCGAACAGGGGGCGGCTGTGAGGGGAAACACCATATATTTT. Protein: CASSEQGAAVRGNTIYF.

The chain combines TRBV7-9 with TRBJ2-7; 9 bases are shared with TRBD2. CDR1 and CDR2 (germline): SEHNR, FQNEAQ (reference sequence). J lost 3 bases, V lost 5 bases, and 11 bases had no gene match. This CDR3 comprises 16 residues. The CDR3 region is CASSHIGAGGFYEQYF. The DNA of the CDR3 is TGTGCCAGCAGCCACATTGGGGCGGGAGGGTTCTACGAGCAGTACTTC.

V usage is TRBV9 and J usage is TRBJ2-7; TRBD2 matches 12 bases. The V and J ends lost 2 bases and 5 bases, in that order; junction bases with no gene match: 11. CDR1 and CDR2 (germline): SGDLS, YYNGEE. The CDR3 spans 17 residues. CDR3 sequence: CASSVNETSGSTHEQYF. Here the CDR3 DNA reads TGTGCCAGCAGCGTTAATGAGACTAGCGGGAGTACCCACGAGCAGTACTTC.